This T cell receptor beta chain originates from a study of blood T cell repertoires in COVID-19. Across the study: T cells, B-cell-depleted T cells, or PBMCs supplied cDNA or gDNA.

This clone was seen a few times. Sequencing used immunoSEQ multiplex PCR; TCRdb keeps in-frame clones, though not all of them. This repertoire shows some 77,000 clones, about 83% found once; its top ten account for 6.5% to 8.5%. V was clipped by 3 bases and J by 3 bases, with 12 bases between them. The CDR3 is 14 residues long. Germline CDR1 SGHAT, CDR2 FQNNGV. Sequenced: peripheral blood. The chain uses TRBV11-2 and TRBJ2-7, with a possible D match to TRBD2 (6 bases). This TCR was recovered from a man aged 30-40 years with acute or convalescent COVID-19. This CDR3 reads CASSFVQRVYEQYF. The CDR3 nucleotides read TGTGCCAGCAGCTTCGTCCAGCGGGTCTACGAGCAGTACTTC.